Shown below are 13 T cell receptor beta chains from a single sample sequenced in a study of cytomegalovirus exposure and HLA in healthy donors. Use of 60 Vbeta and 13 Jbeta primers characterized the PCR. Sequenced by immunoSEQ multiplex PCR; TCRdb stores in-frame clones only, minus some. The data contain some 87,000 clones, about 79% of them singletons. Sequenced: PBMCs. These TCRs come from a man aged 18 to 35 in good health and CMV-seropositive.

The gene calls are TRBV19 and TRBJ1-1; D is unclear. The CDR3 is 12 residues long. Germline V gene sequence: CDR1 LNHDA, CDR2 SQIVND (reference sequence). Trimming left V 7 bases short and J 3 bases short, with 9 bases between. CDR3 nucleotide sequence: TGTGCCAGTACTTTACGGGACACTGAAGCTTTCTTT. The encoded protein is CASTLRDTEAFF.

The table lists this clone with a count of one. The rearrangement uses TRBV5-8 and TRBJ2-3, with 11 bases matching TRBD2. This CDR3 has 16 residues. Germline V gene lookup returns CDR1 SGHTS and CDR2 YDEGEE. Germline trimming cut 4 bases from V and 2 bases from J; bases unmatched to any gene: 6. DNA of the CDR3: TGTGCCAGCAGCCACCGACTAGCGGGGTACACAGATACGCAGTATTTT. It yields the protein CASSHRLAGYTDTQYF.

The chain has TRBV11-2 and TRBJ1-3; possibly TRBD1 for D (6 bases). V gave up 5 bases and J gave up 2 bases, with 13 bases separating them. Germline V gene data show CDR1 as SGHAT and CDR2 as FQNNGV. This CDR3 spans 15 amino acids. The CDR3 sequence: CASSRNGQPGNTIYF. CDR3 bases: TGTGCCAGCAGCCGAAACGGACAGCCTGGAAACACCATATATTTT. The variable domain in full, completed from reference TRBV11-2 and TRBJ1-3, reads EAGVAQSPRYKIIEKRQSVAFWCNPISGHATLYWYQQILGQGPKLLIQFQNNGVVDDSQLPKDRFSAERLKGVDSTLKIQPAKLEDSAVYLCASSRNGQPGNTIYFGEGSWLTVV.

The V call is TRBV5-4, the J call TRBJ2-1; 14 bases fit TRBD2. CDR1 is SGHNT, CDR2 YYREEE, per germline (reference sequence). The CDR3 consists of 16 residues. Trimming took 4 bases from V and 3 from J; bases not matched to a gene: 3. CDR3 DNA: TGTGCCAGCAGCGGGACTAGCGGGAGACTCTACAATGAGCAGTTCTTC. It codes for CASSGTSGRLYNEQFF.

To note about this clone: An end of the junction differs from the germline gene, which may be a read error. The CDR3 loop is CASSPGGDSHNEQFF. DNA for the CDR3: TGTGCCAGCAGTCCAGGTGGGGACTCCCACAATGAGCAGTTCTTC. The chain employs TRBV28 and TRBJ2-1, with D possibly being TRBD2 (6 bases). The CDR3 is 15 residues long. Per the germline V gene, CDR1 is MDHEN and CDR2 is SYDVKM. Together with reference TRBV28 and TRBJ2-1, the CDR3 gives the full variable domain: DVKVTQSSRYLVKRTGEKVFLECVQDMDHENMFWYRQDPGLGLRLIYFSYDVKMKEKGDIPEGYSVSREKKERFSLILESASTNQTSMYLCASSPGGDSHNEQFFGPGTRLTVL.

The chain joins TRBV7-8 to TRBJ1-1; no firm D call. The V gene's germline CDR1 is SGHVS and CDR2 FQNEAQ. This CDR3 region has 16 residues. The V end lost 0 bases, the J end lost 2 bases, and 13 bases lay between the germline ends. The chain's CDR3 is CASSLADWGENTEAFF. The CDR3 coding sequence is TGTGCCAGCAGCTTAGCTGATTGGGGAGAAAACACTGAAGCTTTCTTT. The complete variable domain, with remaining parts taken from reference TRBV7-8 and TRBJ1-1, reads GAGVSQSPRYKVAKRGQDVALRCDPISGHVSLFWYQQALGQGPEFLTYFQNEAQLDKSGLPSDRFFAERPEGSVSTLKIQRTQQEDSAVYLCASSLADWGENTEAFFGQGTRLTVV.

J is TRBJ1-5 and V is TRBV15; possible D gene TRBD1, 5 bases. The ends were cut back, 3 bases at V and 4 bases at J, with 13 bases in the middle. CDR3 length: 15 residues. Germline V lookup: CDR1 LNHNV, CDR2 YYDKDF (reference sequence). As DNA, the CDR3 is TGTGCCACCAGCAGGCAGGGTATGTTTAATCAGCCCCAGCATTTT. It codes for CATSRQGMFNQPQHF.

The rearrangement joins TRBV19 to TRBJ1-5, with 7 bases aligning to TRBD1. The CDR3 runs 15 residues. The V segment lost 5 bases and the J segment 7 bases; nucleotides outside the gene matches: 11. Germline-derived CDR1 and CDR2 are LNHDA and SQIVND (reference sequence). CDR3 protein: CASSEQTGRRQPQHF. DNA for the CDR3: TGTGCCAGTAGTGAACAGACAGGGCGAAGACAGCCCCAGCATTTT.

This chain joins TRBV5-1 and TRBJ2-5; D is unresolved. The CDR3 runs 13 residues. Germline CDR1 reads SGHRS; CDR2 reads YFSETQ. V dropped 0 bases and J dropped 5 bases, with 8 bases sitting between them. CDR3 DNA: TGCGCCAGCAGCTTGGAGTTAGATGAGACCCAGTACTTC. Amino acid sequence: CASSLELDETQYF.

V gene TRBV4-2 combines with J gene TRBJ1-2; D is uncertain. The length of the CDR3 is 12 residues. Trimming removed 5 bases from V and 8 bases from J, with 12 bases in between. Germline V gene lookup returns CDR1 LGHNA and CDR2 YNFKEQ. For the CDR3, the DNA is TGTGCCAGCAGCAAGGGAGGCGGAGGCTACACCTTC. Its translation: CASSKGGGGYTF.

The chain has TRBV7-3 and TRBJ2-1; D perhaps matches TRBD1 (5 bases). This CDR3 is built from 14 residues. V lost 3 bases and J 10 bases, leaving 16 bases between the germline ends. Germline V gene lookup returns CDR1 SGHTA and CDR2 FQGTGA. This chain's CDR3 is CASSFDRGQKEQFF. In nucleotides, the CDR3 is TGTGCCAGCAGCTTCGATCGAGGACAAAAAGAGCAGTTCTTC. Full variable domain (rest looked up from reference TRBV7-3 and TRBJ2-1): GAGVSQTPSNKVTEKGKYVELRCDPISGHTALYWYRQSLGQGPEFLIYFQGTGAADDSGLPNDRFFAVRPEGSVSTLKIQRTERGDSAVYLCASSFDRGQKEQFFGPGTRLTVL.

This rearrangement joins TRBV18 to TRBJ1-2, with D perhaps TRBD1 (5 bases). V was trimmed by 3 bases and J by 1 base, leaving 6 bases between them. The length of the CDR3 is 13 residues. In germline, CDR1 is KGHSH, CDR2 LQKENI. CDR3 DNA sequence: TGTGCCAGCTCACCCGGGGGTAACTATGGCTACACCTTC. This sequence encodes CASSPGGNYGYTF. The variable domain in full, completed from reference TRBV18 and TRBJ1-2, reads NAGVMQNPRHLVRRRGQEARLRCSPMKGHSHVYWYRQLPEEGLKFMVYLQKENIIDESGMPKERFSAEFPKEGPSILRIQQVVRGDSAAYFCASSPGGNYGYTFGSGTRLTVV.

CDR3 nucleotide sequence: TGTGCCAGCAGCCCTCAGGGGGATCACGAGCAGTACTTC. It specifies CASSPQGDHEQYF. The rearrangement links TRBV11-2 to TRBJ2-7; 7 bases line up with TRBD1. Unmatched junction bases numbered 6, after V lost 5 bases and J lost 5 bases. Germline V gene lookup returns CDR1 SGHAT and CDR2 FQNNGV. The CDR3 spans 13 residues.